Listed below are T cell receptor beta chains from one sample, sequenced in a study of blood T cell repertoires in COVID-19. Only in-frame clones appear in the TCRdb table, and some are missing; sequencing was by immunoSEQ multiplex PCR. The sample shows hundreds of thousands of clones, 88% of them seen only once. The specimen was peripheral blood. These receptors were obtained from a woman younger than 45 with COVID-19, enrolled during active disease. Both conserved end residues are part of each CDR3. D genes are given only for firm matches. Not all rows give a size; the values are once, few, many and, for expanded clones, a class.

clone_size,v_call,d_call,j_call,cdr3_aa,cdr3_nt
-,TRBV5-1,TRBD2,TRBJ2-2,CASSLIAGLASTGELFF,TGCGCCAGCAGCTTGATTGCCGGACTAGCGAGCACCGGGGAGCTGTTTTTT
-,TRBV19,TRBD1,TRBJ1-5,CASTRTGPQPQHF,TGTGCCAGTACTCGGACAGGGCCCCAGCCCCAGCATTTT
-,TRBV4-3,-,TRBJ1-6,CASSQESMTANNSPLHF,TGCGCCAGCAGCCAAGAGTCGATGACAGCAAATAATTCACCCCTCCACTTT
-,TRBV28,TRBD2,TRBJ2-1,CASSPSTGRGGTYNEQFF,TGTGCCAGCAGCCCATCAACCGGGAGGGGAGGAACCTACAATGAGCAGTTCTTC
-,TRBV9,TRBD1,TRBJ2-7,CASSVEGGTGAYEQYF,TGTGCCAGCAGCGTAGAGGGGGGGACAGGGGCCTACGAGCAGTACTTC
-,TRBV9,-,TRBJ2-2,CASSVVDRGTGELFF,TGTGCCAGCAGCGTCGTCGATCGGGGTACCGGGGAGCTGTTTTTT
once,TRBV6-5,-,TRBJ1-2,CASTKDEPGDYGYTF,TGTGCCAGCACGAAGGACGAACCGGGGGACTATGGCTACACCTTC
-,TRBV29-1,-,TRBJ2-2,CSVDGGTGELFF,TGCAGCGTTGACGGTGGCACCGGGGAGCTGTTTTTT
-,TRBV2,TRBD1,TRBJ1-1,CASSPDRGRWGTEAFF,TGTGCCAGCAGCCCGGACAGGGGGCGGTGGGGCACTGAAGCTTTCTTT
few,TRBV7-2,TRBD2,TRBJ2-1,CASRIGLAGGWFF,TGTGCCAGCAGAATTGGACTAGCGGGGGGCTGGTTCTTC
few,TRBV10-3,-,TRBJ1-1,CATTQGGDTEAFF,TGTGCCACTACACAGGGAGGGGACACTGAAGCTTTCTTT
-,TRBV25-1,-,TRBJ1-2,CASSERVHYGYTF,TGTGCCAGCAGTGAACGGGTTCACTATGGCTACACCTTC
-,TRBV5-6,-,TRBJ2-2,CASSLVSWWRSGTGELFF,TGTGCCAGCAGCTTGGTTTCTTGGTGGAGGTCAGGCACCGGGGAGCTGTTTTTT
-,TRBV19,TRBD1,TRBJ1-5,CASSIEQGAITWSNQPQHF,TGTGCCAGTAGTATAGAACAGGGGGCGATCACCTGGAGCAATCAGCCCCAGCATTTT
-,TRBV7-9,TRBD1,TRBJ2-1,CASSLAGQGSYNEQFF,TGTGCCAGCAGCTTAGCGGGACAGGGTTCCTACAATGAGCAGTTCTTC
-,TRBV3-1/TRBV3-2,-,TRBJ2-6,CASSQGASGANVLTF,TGTGCCAGCAGCCAAGGGGCGTCTGGGGCCAACGTCCTGACTTTC
-,TRBV11-2,TRBD1,TRBJ2-3,CASSRNRGPSSTDTQYF,TGTGCCAGCAGCCGAAACAGGGGGCCATCTAGCACAGATACGCAGTATTTT
once,TRBV5-1,-,TRBJ1-1,CASSFGGQHTEAFF,TGCGCCAGCAGCTTCGGGGGGCAGCACACTGAAGCTTTCTTT
few,TRBV9,-,TRBJ1-1,CASSEAGVGHTEAFF,TGTGCCAGCAGCGAGGCAGGGGTGGGACACACTGAAGCTTTCTTT
-,TRBV19,-,TRBJ1-2,CASSIQGGYGYTF,TGTGCCAGTAGTATCCAGGGCGGCTATGGCTACACCTTC
-,TRBV3-1/TRBV3-2,-,TRBJ1-1,CASSQAREGHVAFF,TGTGCCAGCAGCCAGGCTCGGGAAGGGCATGTGGCTTTCTTT
-,TRBV9,TRBD2,TRBJ2-3,CASSVAGLAGVDTQYF,TGTGCCAGCAGCGTAGCGGGACTAGCGGGGGTAGATACGCAGTATTTT
-,TRBV4-3,TRBD1,TRBJ1-5,CASSQERFGDRGLRQPQHF,TGCGCCAGCAGCCAAGAACGGTTCGGTGACAGGGGGCTTAGGCAGCCCCAGCATTTT
-,TRBV6-1,-,TRBJ2-6,CASSDDSYSGANVLTF,TGTGCCAGCAGTGATGACAGCTACTCTGGGGCCAACGTCCTGACTTTC
-,TRBV6-4,-,TRBJ2-5,CASSDSGRVLSTGETQYF,TGTGCCAGCAGTGACTCGGGCAGGGTCCTGAGTACGGGCGAGACCCAGTACTTC
-,TRBV7-2,TRBD1,TRBJ2-7,CASSTSQGANYEQYF,TGTGCCAGCAGCACCTCCCAGGGGGCAAACTACGAGCAGTACTTC
-,TRBV9,-,TRBJ2-5,CASSVNPMAGETQYF,TGTGCCAGCAGCGTAAATCCCATGGCAGGGGAGACCCAGTACTTC
-,TRBV6-2/TRBV6-3,TRBD1,TRBJ1-4,CASSQTGGGEKLFF,TGTGCCAGCAGCCAGACAGGGGGCGGTGAAAAACTGTTTTTT
-,TRBV29-1,TRBD1,TRBJ1-4,CSVTGGDEKLFF,TGCAGCGTGACAGGGGGCGATGAAAAACTGTTTTTT
once,TRBV5-1,TRBD2,TRBJ2-1,CASSSSQTSGSSYNEQFF,TGCGCCAGCAGCTCCAGCCAGACTAGCGGGAGCTCCTACAATGAGCAGTTCTTC
-,TRBV5-6,TRBD1,TRBJ1-2,CASSEGTGVYGYTF,TGTGCCAGCAGCGAAGGGACAGGGGTCTATGGCTACACCTTC
many,TRBV19,-,TRBJ1-5,CASRPRNGNQPQHF,TGTGCCAGTAGGCCCAGGAATGGCAATCAGCCCCAGCATTTT
few,TRBV6-5,-,TRBJ1-2,CATRRDTLLYGYTF,TGTGCCACTCGTAGGGACACTTTACTCTATGGCTACACCTTC
-,TRBV3-1/TRBV3-2,TRBD2,TRBJ2-5,CASSQIGRGAPETQYF,TGTGCCAGCAGCCAAATAGGGCGGGGGGCACCAGAGACCCAGTACTTC
-,TRBV29-1,-,TRBJ1-1,CSVGLHYAPEAFF,TGCAGCGTTGGACTCCATTACGCCCCTGAAGCTTTCTTT
once,TRBV28,-,TRBJ1-1,CASSRKPAGTEAFF,TGTGCCAGCAGCCGAAAGCCCGCGGGGACTGAAGCTTTCTTT
-,TRBV7-2,TRBD2,TRBJ2-3,CASSLVEAGGGTDTQYF,TGTGCCAGCAGCTTAGTAGAGGCGGGAGGGGGCACAGATACGCAGTATTTT
-,TRBV27,TRBD1,TRBJ1-5,CASSPLSTGRLFQPQHF,TGTGCCAGCAGTCCCCTATCGACAGGGAGATTGTTTCAGCCCCAGCATTTT
-,TRBV12-5,TRBD1,TRBJ2-1,CASGLTRTGGNEQFF,TGTGCTAGTGGTTTGACCAGGACAGGGGGCAATGAGCAGTTCTTC
-,TRBV30,TRBD1,TRBJ1-2,CAWSGDRGPNTF,TGTGCCTGGAGCGGGGACAGGGGGCCCAACACCTTC
-,TRBV6-2/TRBV6-3,-,TRBJ2-1,CASSYGLGGSYNEQFF,TGTGCCAGCAGTTACGGGCTAGGAGGTTCCTACAATGAGCAGTTCTTC
-,TRBV5-6,-,TRBJ1-5,CASSLGDQPQHF,TGTGCCAGCAGCTTAGGGGATCAGCCCCAGCATTTT
-,TRBV6-6,-,TRBJ1-2,CASSYWTENGYTF,TGTGCCAGCAGTTACTGGACAGAAAATGGCTACACCTTC
few,TRBV27,-,TRBJ1-5,CASSREQGSQPQHF,TGTGCCAGCAGCCGCGAACAGGGAAGTCAGCCCCAGCATTTT
-,TRBV27,-,TRBJ2-5,CASSPLISGETQYF,TGTGCCAGCAGTCCCCTCATCAGCGGAGAGACCCAGTACTTC
-,TRBV3-1/TRBV3-2,TRBD2,TRBJ2-1,CASSQGGTSRRAYEQFF,TGTGCCAGCAGCCAAGGGGGGACTAGCCGGAGGGCCTATGAGCAGTTCTTC
-,TRBV27,-,TRBJ1-1,CASRAGTANTEAFF,TGTGCCAGCAGGGCCGGGACTGCAAACACTGAAGCTTTCTTT
few,TRBV2,-,TRBJ1-1,CASIIRDGAFF,TGTGCCAGCATAATCAGGGATGGGGCTTTCTTT
-,TRBV4-3,-,TRBJ2-5,CASSQGRKETQYF,TGCGCCAGCAGCCAGGGCAGGAAAGAGACCCAGTACTTC